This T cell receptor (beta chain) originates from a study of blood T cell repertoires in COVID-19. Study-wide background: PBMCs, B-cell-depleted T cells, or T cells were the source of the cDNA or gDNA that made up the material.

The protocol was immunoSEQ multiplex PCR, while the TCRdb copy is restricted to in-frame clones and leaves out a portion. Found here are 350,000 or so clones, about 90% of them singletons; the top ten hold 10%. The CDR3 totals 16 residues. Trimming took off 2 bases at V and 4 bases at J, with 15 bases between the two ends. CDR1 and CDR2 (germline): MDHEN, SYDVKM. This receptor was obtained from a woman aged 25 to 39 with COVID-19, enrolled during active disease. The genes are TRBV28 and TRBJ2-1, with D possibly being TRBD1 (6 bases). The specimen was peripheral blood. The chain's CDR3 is CASSLGAGTPYNEQFF. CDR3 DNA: TGTGCCAGCAGTTTAGGCGCCGGGACACCTTACAATGAGCAGTTCTTC.